The sequence of this T cell receptor beta chain was determined in a study of T cell responses to AZD1222 COVID-19 vaccine. Study results and caveats: Spike-specific TCR depth and breadth grew after two AZD1222 doses.

This CDR3 has 13 amino acids. Germline V lookup: CDR1 MNHEY, CDR2 SVGEGT. With 5 bases clipped from V and 3 bases from J, the junction kept 3 bases outside the gene matches. Profiled with immunoSEQ multiplex PCR; TCRdb holds only in-frame clones, not every one. Altogether some 97,000 clones are present, 85% to 90% being singletons, with the ten largest covering roughly 3%. Comment on this clone: Its antigen is not identified.

This chain links TRBV6-2 or TRBV6-3 with TRBJ1-2; 7 bases fit TRBD1. The sequencing here drew on peripheral blood, taken on day 0 of AZD1222 vaccination. The receptor comes from an adult in good health. CDR3 residues: CASSRQGDYGYTF. The CDR3 nucleotides are TGTGCCAGCAGTCGACAGGGAGACTATGGCTACACCTTC.